Shown below are 9 T cell receptor beta chains from a single sample sequenced in a study of cytomegalovirus exposure and HLA in healthy donors (dated by TCRdb to 2016 to 2017). Libraries were prepared through the immunoSEQ multiplex PCR assay. For the multiplex PCR, a mixture combining 60 forward primers for TCR Vbeta segments and 13 reverse primers for TCR Jbeta segments was used. TCRdb re-hosts the immuneACCESS table, in-frame sequences only. Its copies lack some clones; in the studies checked, an unresolved V gene accounts for under half of them, and the cause for the rest is not known. In this sample the table shows some 190,000 clones, 75% to 90% of which occur a single time. The ten largest clonotypes hold 1% of the sample. Sequencing input: PBMCs. These TCRs come from a boy between 2 and 10 years old in good health and CMV-seronegative.

This clone has just a few counts. This sequence joins TRBV5-6 and TRBJ2-1; TRBD2 agrees at 7 bases. V dropped 0 bases and J dropped 6; count of bases not matched to a gene: 3. The CDR3 spans 14 residues. Germline CDR1 reads SGHDT; CDR2 reads YYEEEE. The DNA for the CDR3 is TGTGCCAGCAGCTTGGGTGGCGGGAGCAATGAGCAGTTCTTC. As protein: CASSLGGGSNEQFF.

For this clone: This sample includes further DNA sequences coding for the same CDR3. J is TRBJ1-3 and V is TRBV10-3; D is unresolved. The germline gives CDR1 ENHRY, CDR2 SYGVKD. The length of the CDR3 is 15 residues. Trimming cost V 0 bases and J 3 bases, with 9 bases left between them. CDR3 DNA: TGTGCCATCAGTGAGTCTACAGTAAATGGAAACACCATATATTTT. Translated: CAISESTVNGNTIYF.

J is TRBJ1-1 and V is TRBV6-4; D not certain. Trimming cost V 5 bases and J 8 bases, with 15 bases left between them. The CDR3 spans 13 residues. The V gene's germline CDR1 is MRHNA and CDR2 SNTAGT. DNA of the CDR3: TGTGCCAGCAGTTCCCAAGCCGTCTTCGAAGCTTTCTTT. Its protein is CASSSQAVFEAFF.

This chain uses TRBV29-1 with TRBJ1-2, with D tentatively TRBD1 (6 bases). CDR3 length equals 12 residues. Trimming shortened V by 6 bases and J by 0 bases, and 8 bases separated the two germline ends. Per germline, CDR1 SQVTM and CDR2 ANQGSEA. CDR3 nucleotide sequence: TGCAGCGTCACAGGGCCTAACTATGGCTACACCTTC. The encoded protein is CSVTGPNYGYTF. The full variable domain, rest sourced from reference TRBV29-1 and TRBJ1-2, is SAVISQKPSRDICQRGTSLTIQCQVDSQVTMMFWYRQQPGQSLTLIATANQGSEATYESGFVIDKFPISRPNLTFSTLTVSNMSPEDSSIYLCSVTGPNYGYTFGSGTRLTVV.

The V and J genes are TRBV5-1 and TRBJ2-7, with a tentative D call TRBD2 (5 bases). The CDR3 covers 11 residues. The germline V gene has CDR1 SGHRS and CDR2 YFSETQ. V was cut by 4 bases and J by 12 bases, with 14 bases left in between. CDR3 protein: CASSEGLRTYF. CDR3 in DNA: TGCGCCAGCAGCGAGGGCCTCCGGACGTACTTC. The variable domain in full, with the rest retrieved from reference TRBV5-1 and TRBJ2-7, is KAGVTQTPRYLIKTRGQQVTLSCSPISGHRSVSWYQQTPGQGLQFLFEYFSETQRNKGNFPGRFSGRQFSNSRSEMNVSTLELGDSALYLCASSEGLRTYFGPGTRLTVT.

The gene calls are TRBV19 and TRBJ1-5, with D hard to call. CDR3 length equals 14 residues. Germline-derived CDR1 and CDR2 are LNHDA and SQIVND (reference sequence). Trimming removed 3 bases at V and 3 bases at J, with 9 bases between. The CDR3: CASSIADFNQPQHF. The CDR3 nucleotides are TGTGCCAGTAGTATCGCAGATTTCAATCAGCCCCAGCATTTT.

This clone has only one observation. The chain joins TRBV19 to TRBJ1-1; TRBD1 might be the D (5 bases). The CDR3 is made up of 13 amino acids. V lost 5 bases to trimming and J lost 3 bases, with 10 bases between them. In germline, CDR1 is LNHDA, CDR2 SQIVND (reference sequence). CDR3 protein: CASSSDKDTEAFF. The CDR3 DNA follows: TGTGCCAGTAGTTCGGACAAGGACACTGAAGCTTTCTTT.

V usage is TRBV7-9 and J usage is TRBJ2-1; TRBD2 matches 9 bases. The CDR3 sequence is 17 residues long. Per germline, CDR1 SEHNR and CDR2 FQNEAQ (reference sequence). V lost 4 bases to trimming and J lost 0 bases; unmatched junction nucleotides: 7. CDR3 amino acids: CASSSTSGTSSYNEQFF. Written as DNA, the CDR3 is TGTGCCAGCAGCTCGACTAGCGGTACGAGCTCCTACAATGAGCAGTTCTTC.

The chain couples TRBV6-6 to TRBJ2-7; D not certain. Germline assignment: CDR1 MNHNY and CDR2 SVGAGI (reference sequence). The CDR3 runs to 15 residues. The V gene lost 0 bases and the J gene lost 2 bases, with 11 bases spanning the gap. CDR3 nucleotides: TGTGCCAGCAGTTACTCGAACATCCCCACCTACGAGCAGTACTTC. Amino acid sequence: CASSYSNIPTYEQYF.